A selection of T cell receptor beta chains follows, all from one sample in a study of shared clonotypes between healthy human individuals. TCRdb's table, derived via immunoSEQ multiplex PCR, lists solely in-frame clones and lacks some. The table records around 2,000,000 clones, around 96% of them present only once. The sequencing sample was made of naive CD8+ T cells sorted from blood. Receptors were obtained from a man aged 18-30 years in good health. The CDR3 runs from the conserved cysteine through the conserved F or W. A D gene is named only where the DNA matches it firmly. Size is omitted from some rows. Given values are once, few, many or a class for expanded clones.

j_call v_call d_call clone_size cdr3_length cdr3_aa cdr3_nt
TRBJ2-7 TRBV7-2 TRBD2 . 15 CASSPTGEGSYEQYF TGTGCCAGCAGTCCCACGGGGGAGGGCTCCTACGAGCAGTACTTC
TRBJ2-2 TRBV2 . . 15 CASSALDSDTGELFF TGTGCCAGCAGTGCCCTCGACTCCGACACCGGGGAGCTGTTTTTT
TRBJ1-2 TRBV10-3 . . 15 CAISEHTRDLRGYTF TGTGCCATCAGTGAACATACCCGGGACCTTAGGGGCTACACCTTC
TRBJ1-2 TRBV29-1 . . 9 CSVPDGYTF TGCAGCGTTCCTGATGGCTACACCTTC
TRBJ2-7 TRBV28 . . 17 CAAGWTAGSGGPYEQYF TGTGCCGCAGGGTGGACCGCAGGGAGTGGGGGACCATACGAGCAGTACTTC
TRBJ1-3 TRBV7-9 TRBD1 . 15 CASSSRDSSGNTIYF TGTGCCAGCAGCTCCCGGGACAGCTCTGGAAACACCATATATTTT
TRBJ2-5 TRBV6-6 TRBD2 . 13 CASAVQRGETQYF TGTGCCAGTGCGGTACAGCGGGGAGAGACCCAGTACTTC
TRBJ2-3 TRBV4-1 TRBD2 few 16 CASNPGGGRLPGTQYF TGCGCCAGCAACCCCGGGGGGGGGCGATTGCCCGGTACGCAGTATTTT
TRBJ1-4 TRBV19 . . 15 CASSITGMVHEKLFF TGTGCCAGTAGTATCACAGGGATGGTGCATGAAAAACTGTTTTTT
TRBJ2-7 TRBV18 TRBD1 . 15 CASSPPGQAYYEQYF TGTGCCAGCTCACCACCGGGACAGGCCTACTACGAGCAGTACTTC
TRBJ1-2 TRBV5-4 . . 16 CASSSLGLTANYGYTF TGTGCCAGCAGCTCGCTGGGCCTGACAGCGAACTATGGCTACACCTTC
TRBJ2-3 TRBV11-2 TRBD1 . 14 CASSGTGDTDTQYF TGTGCCAGCAGCGGGACAGGGGATACAGATACGCAGTATTTT
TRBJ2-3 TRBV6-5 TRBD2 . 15 CASSSLSGSTDTQYF TGTGCCAGCAGTTCCCTTAGCGGGAGCACAGATACGCAGTATTTT
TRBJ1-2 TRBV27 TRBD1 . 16 CASTSSRTGANYGYTF TGTGCCAGCACCTCTTCTCGGACAGGAGCTAACTATGGCTACACCTTC
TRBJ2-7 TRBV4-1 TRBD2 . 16 CASSQEVAGGRKEQYF TGCGCCAGCAGCCAAGAGGTAGCGGGAGGCCGTAAGGAGCAGTACTTC
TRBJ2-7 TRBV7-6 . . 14 CASSLEARAYEQYF TGTGCCAGCAGCTTAGAGGCCCGGGCCTACGAGCAGTACTTC
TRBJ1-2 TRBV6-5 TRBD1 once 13 CASSYPDRAGYTF TGTGCCAGCAGTTACCCCGACAGGGCCGGCTACACCTTC
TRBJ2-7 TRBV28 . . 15 CASSPQGTVSYEQYF TGTGCCAGCAGCCCCCAAGGGACCGTCTCCTACGAGCAGTACTTC
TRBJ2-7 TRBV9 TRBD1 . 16 CASSAGTGYEPYEQYF TGTGCCAGCAGCGCCGGGACAGGGTACGAGCCCTACGAGCAGTACTTC
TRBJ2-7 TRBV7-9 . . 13 CASSLAFAYEQYF TGTGCCAGCAGCTTAGCATTCGCCTACGAGCAGTACTTC